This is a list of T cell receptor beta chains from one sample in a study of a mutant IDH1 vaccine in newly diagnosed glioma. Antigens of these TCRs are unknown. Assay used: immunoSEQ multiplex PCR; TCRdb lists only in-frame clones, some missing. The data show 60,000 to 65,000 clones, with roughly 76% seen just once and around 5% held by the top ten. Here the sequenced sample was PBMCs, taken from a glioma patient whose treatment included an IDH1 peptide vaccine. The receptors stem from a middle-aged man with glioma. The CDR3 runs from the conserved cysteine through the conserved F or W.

CDR3: CASKRQGGRGTDTQYF
J: TRBJ2-3
V: TRBV19

CDR3: CASSLEWQDVYSYEQYF
J: TRBJ2-7
V: TRBV5-6

CDR3: CASNSSSDPTPRNQPQHF
J: TRBJ1-5
V: TRBV5-6

CDR3: CASSPGQTNGYTF
J: TRBJ1-2
V: TRBV19

CDR3: CASGYIDLNSNQPQHF
J: TRBJ1-5
V: TRBV12-5

CDR3: CASNRDRGQYF
J: TRBJ2-7
V: TRBV2

CDR3: CASSLVEEKLFF
J: TRBJ1-4
V: TRBV11-2

CDR3: CASSEGGNNEQYF
J: TRBJ2-7
V: TRBV10-2

CDR3: CAWRPRWGRSYEQYF
J: TRBJ2-7
V: TRBV30

CDR3: CASSPLERNLVNEQFF
J: TRBJ2-1
V: TRBV18

CDR3: CATSTNGNLDF
J: TRBJ2-4
V: TRBV15

CDR3: CASSELHGTETQYF
J: TRBJ2-5
V: TRBV25-1

CDR3: CASSPLAGPDTQYF
J: TRBJ2-3
V: TRBV18

CDR3: CSVEDTGQTKNIQYF
J: TRBJ2-4
V: TRBV29-1

CDR3: CASRPEGSGNTIYF
J: TRBJ1-3
V: TRBV11-3

CDR3: CATSRTSGSYEQFF
J: TRBJ2-1
V: TRBV10-3

CDR3: CASSLGAGGELFF
J: TRBJ2-2
V: TRBV7-7

CDR3: CASSQGQGETGELFF
J: TRBJ2-2
V: TRBV23-1

CDR3: CASSLASGGRTDTQYF
J: TRBJ2-3
V: TRBV7-2

CDR3: CASSQVTGADRTEAFF
J: TRBJ1-1
V: TRBV4-2

CDR3: CASSSTGGNIQYF
J: TRBJ2-4
V: TRBV27

CDR3: CASKAKAATNEKLFF
J: TRBJ1-4
V: TRBV2

CDR3: CASSLEGWYSNQPQHF
J: TRBJ1-5
V: TRBV7-2

CDR3: CASSLGRTGVYEQYF
J: TRBJ2-7
V: TRBV13

CDR3: CASSLQGSEQYF
J: TRBJ2-7
V: TRBV2

CDR3: CASGLAFPNSDDYTF
J: TRBJ1-2
V: TRBV12-5

CDR3: CASSARQATSTDTQYF
J: TRBJ2-3
V: TRBV5-8

CDR3: CASSPWGQDNIQYF
J: TRBJ2-4
V: TRBV27

CDR3: CASSPTQGRVNTIYF
J: TRBJ1-3
V: TRBV18

CDR3: CASSLPGLAFHNEQFF
J: TRBJ2-1
V: TRBV11-2

CDR3: CASSKDSPPYEQYF
J: TRBJ2-7
V: TRBV21-1

CDR3: CSARTGTAGNTIYF
J: TRBJ1-3
V: TRBV29-1

CDR3: CAWWTREGYGYTF
J: TRBJ1-2
V: TRBV30

CDR3: CASSDRAGGNTGELFF
J: TRBJ2-2
V: TRBV25-1

CDR3: CASSTGTGGGNTIYF
J: TRBJ1-3
V: TRBV18

CDR3: CASSLGGRDRQLF
J: TRBJ2-1
V: TRBV27

CDR3: CASSQDFAGAASYEQYF
J: TRBJ2-7
V: TRBV4-1

CDR3: CASGTMGTDTQYF
J: TRBJ2-3
V: TRBV2

CDR3: CASSRGTGLPADTQYF
J: TRBJ2-3
V: TRBV4-2

CDR3: CASSPRTSRHEQYF
J: TRBJ2-7
V: TRBV7-2

CDR3: CASSLAQRDTQYF
J: TRBJ2-3
V: TRBV5-5

CDR3: CASSLAEPGDQPQHF
J: TRBJ1-5
V: TRBV7-9

CDR3: CASSLKLGGQQYF
J: TRBJ2-7
V: TRBV27

CDR3: CASSVGSVDTQYF
J: TRBJ2-3
V: TRBV9

CDR3: CASSLGQGVGNTEAFF
J: TRBJ1-1
V: TRBV7-8

CDR3: CASSLSLSKNIQYF
J: TRBJ2-4
V: TRBV7-2

CDR3: CASSRTWQETQYF
J: TRBJ2-5
V: TRBV5-1

CDR3: CASRASGTLASPLHF
J: TRBJ1-6
V: TRBV2

CDR3: CASSLQAGGPDEQYF
J: -
V: TRBV6-1

CDR3: CASSYSGRSWGEQYF
J: TRBJ2-7
V: TRBV6-5

CDR3: CAINPGSDTQYF
J: TRBJ2-3
V: TRBV10-3

CDR3: CASSPGGQETQYF
J: TRBJ2-5
V: TRBV9

CDR3: CASSPGTGGGYGYTF
J: TRBJ1-2
V: TRBV5-4

CDR3: CASRPTGYNSPLHF
J: TRBJ1-6
V: TRBV27

CDR3: CASSYGQGGRSYEQYF
J: TRBJ2-7
V: TRBV6-5

CDR3: CASSVDRVSYEQYF
J: TRBJ2-7
V: TRBV6-1

CDR3: CASSPGGVQPQHF
J: TRBJ1-5
V: TRBV2

CDR3: CASSRGTEYEQYF
J: TRBJ2-7
V: TRBV28

CDR3: CAWTLGGGTQYF
J: TRBJ2-5
V: TRBV30